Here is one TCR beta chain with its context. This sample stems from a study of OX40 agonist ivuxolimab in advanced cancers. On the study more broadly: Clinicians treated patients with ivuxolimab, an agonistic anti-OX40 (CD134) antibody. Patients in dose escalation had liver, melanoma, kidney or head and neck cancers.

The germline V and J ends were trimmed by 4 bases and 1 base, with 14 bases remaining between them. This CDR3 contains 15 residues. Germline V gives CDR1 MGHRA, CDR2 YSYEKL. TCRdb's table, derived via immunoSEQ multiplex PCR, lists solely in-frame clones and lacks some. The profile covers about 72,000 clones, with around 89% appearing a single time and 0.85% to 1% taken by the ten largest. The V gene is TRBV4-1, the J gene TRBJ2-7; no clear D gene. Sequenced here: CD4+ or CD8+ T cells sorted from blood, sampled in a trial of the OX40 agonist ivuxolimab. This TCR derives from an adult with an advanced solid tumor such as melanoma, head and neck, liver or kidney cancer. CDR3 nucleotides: TGCGCCAGCAGCCTTTTAGGAATCGGATCCTACGAGCAGTACTTC. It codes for CASSLLGIGSYEQYF.